Sequencing of this T cell receptor (beta chain) was carried out in a study of cytomegalovirus exposure and HLA in healthy donors. Study-wide points: The authors later found TCR association rates varying by HLA locus, with DRB1 most and HLA-C fewest. Being indistinguishable, some V segments were excluded, TRBV6-2 and TRBV6-3 among them. Presence/absence results assume similar sequencing depth per donor, which may not hold. A later analysis linked a missense variant in DCLRE1C to the trimming of TCR beta V and J genes.

The PCR ran on 60 Vbeta and 13 Jbeta primers. Sequenced by immunoSEQ multiplex PCR; TCRdb stores in-frame clones only, minus some. This repertoire shows about 200,000 clones, 65% to 90% found once; its top ten account for more than 0.25%. The CDR3 has 11 residues. V shed 5 bases and J shed 6 bases, with 9 bases lying between them. Germline CDR1 is GTSNPN and CDR2 is SVGIG (reference sequence). This clone was detected once. The antigen is not known. The clonotype was recovered from a woman under 40 in good health and CMV-seronegative. The chain couples TRBV30 to TRBJ2-3; no firm D call. Sequenced input: PBMCs. CDR3 DNA: TGTGCCTGGGGCTCCATTGATACGCAGTATTTT. Translated: CAWGSIDTQYF.